This is a list of T cell receptor beta chains from one sample in a study of CD8 T cells in ankylosing spondylitis. TCRdb ran MiXCR on the 5' RACE reads and lists one entry per CDR3 protein. The data contain roughly 670,000 distinct CDR3 sequences, 19% of them singletons. What was sequenced was blood, either unsorted or a sorted T cell fraction (not recorded which). Receptor source: a male donor with ankylosing spondylitis. Each CDR3 is given with its conserved first and last residue. A D gene is named only where the DNA matches it firmly. The listing skips clone size in some rows; elsewhere it reads once, few, many or a size class.

V: TRBV5-1
size: .
J: TRBJ2-1
D: TRBD2
DNA: TGCGCCAGCAGCTGGGGGACTAGCGGGAAAGGGAAGGATGAGCAGTTCTTC
CDR3: CASSWGTSGKGKDEQFF

V: TRBV27
size: many
J: TRBJ1-1
D: .
DNA: TGTGCCAGCAGTTCAGGACAGTGGCGCACTGAAGCTTTCTTT
CDR3: CASSSGQWRTEAFF

V: TRBV7-2
size: .
J: TRBJ1-1
D: .
DNA: TGTGCCAGCAGCAAGGACAGTAACCCGAACACTGAAGCTTTCTTT
CDR3: CASSKDSNPNTEAFF

V: TRBV12-3/TRBV12-4
size: .
J: TRBJ1-2
D: .
DNA: TGTGCCAGCGGGCGGGGGGAGCTTGGCTACACCTTC
CDR3: CASGRGELGYTF

V: TRBV18
size: .
J: TRBJ1-2
D: .
DNA: TGTGCCAGCTCACCAAGCGAACAGAACTATGGCTACACCTTC
CDR3: CASSPSEQNYGYTF

V: TRBV5-6
size: few
J: TRBJ1-2
D: .
DNA: TGTGCCAGCACCCGACGGAACGAATTCTCTAACTATGGCTACACCTTC
CDR3: CASTRRNEFSNYGYTF

V: TRBV12-3/TRBV12-4
size: .
J: TRBJ1-1
D: .
DNA: TGTGCCAGCAGTTCGGGGGTGGGGAACACTGAAGCTTTCTTT
CDR3: CASSSGVGNTEAFF

V: TRBV4-2
size: few
J: TRBJ2-1
D: .
DNA: TGTGCCAGCAGCCAAGATTTCGGGCTCCTCAACCTAAATGAGCAGTTCTTC
CDR3: CASSQDFGLLNLNEQFF

V: TRBV12-3/TRBV12-4
size: many
J: TRBJ2-3
D: .
DNA: TGTGCCAGCAGTTTTCTTCCTGGCGGGCGCACAGATACGCAGTATTTT
CDR3: CASSFLPGGRTDTQYF

V: TRBV5-1
size: few
J: TRBJ1-6
D: .
DNA: TGCGCCAGCAGCTTGAGGGGGGATATCGATAATTCACCCCTCCACTTT
CDR3: CASSLRGDIDNSPLHF

V: TRBV5-1
size: few
J: TRBJ2-1
D: .
DNA: TGCGCCAGCAGCTTGATGGCATCCAGCGGAAACAATGAGCAGTTCTTC
CDR3: CASSLMASSGNNEQFF

V: TRBV4-1
size: .
J: TRBJ2-1
D: TRBD1
DNA: TGCGCCAGCAGCCAATGGACAGGGACTTACAATGAGCAGTTCTTC
CDR3: CASSQWTGTYNEQFF

V: TRBV9
size: .
J: TRBJ2-7
D: TRBD2
DNA: TGTGCCAGCAGCGTAGCTGCTAGCGGGGTGTACGAGCAGTACTTC
CDR3: CASSVAASGVYEQYF

V: TRBV27
size: .
J: TRBJ2-7
D: .
DNA: TGTGCCAGCAAGGCTCGGGGGATCTGGACTACCCTTCAAAACGAGCAGTACTTC
CDR3: CASKARGIWTTLQNEQYF

V: TRBV7-9
size: few
J: TRBJ2-2
D: .
DNA: TGTGCCAGCAGCTTAAGGGCAGGAACCGGGGAGCTGTTTTTT
CDR3: CASSLRAGTGELFF

V: TRBV7-9
size: .
J: TRBJ2-2
D: .
DNA: TGTGCCAGCACCCGAGGGTCCCCCGGGGAGCTGTTTTTT
CDR3: CASTRGSPGELFF